The 29 T cell receptor beta chains given below trace back to one sample, sequenced in a study of T cell changes during pregnancy in multiple sclerosis. Data came from immunoSEQ multiplex PCR; TCRdb stores just in-frame clones and leaves some out. Of 65,000 to 90,000 clones detected, over 85% appear once; the ten largest clones hold roughly 1.9%. The sequences come from peripheral blood, collected in the second trimester of pregnancy. Every receptor here comes from a female donor with multiple sclerosis, enrolled in a pregnancy study.

The rearrangement links TRBV5-1 to TRBJ2-1, with a tentative D call TRBD1 (6 bases). Trimming removed 5 bases at V and 3 bases at J, with 12 bases between. Looked up from germline, CDR1 is SGHRS and CDR2 is YFSETQ. The CDR3 has 14 amino acids. This CDR3 reads CASSAGDNYNEQFF. As DNA, the CDR3 is TGCGCCAGCAGTGCAGGGGACAACTACAATGAGCAGTTCTTC.

This chain links TRBV30 with TRBJ2-2; no clear D. Looked up from germline, CDR1 is GTSNPN and CDR2 is SVGIG (reference sequence). Trimming shortened V by 2 bases and J by 0 bases, and 13 bases separated the two germline ends. This CDR3 contains 16 residues. The CDR3 sequence: CAWSLRILANTGELFF. The DNA of the CDR3 is TGTGCCTGGAGTCTGAGGATACTCGCGAACACCGGGGAGCTGTTTTTT.

This rearrangement joins TRBV15 to TRBJ2-2; the D gene is possibly TRBD2 (7 bases). Trimming left V 3 bases short and J 1 base short, with 15 bases between. The CDR3 totals 17 residues. The V gene's germline CDR1 is LNHNV and CDR2 YYDKDF (reference sequence). DNA of the CDR3: TGTGCCACCAGCAGGGGGGGGCGGGGGAGGAACACCGGGGAGCTGTTTTTT. As protein: CATSRGGRGRNTGELFF.

The rearrangement uses TRBV10-3 and TRBJ1-1; D uncertain. V was cut by 7 bases and J by 3 bases, with 15 bases left in between. There are 14 residues in the CDR3. Per the germline V gene, CDR1 is ENHRY and CDR2 is SYGVKD. In DNA, the CDR3 is TGTGCCATCACCTATGGCGGCTCGCACACTGAAGCTTTCTTT. It encodes CAITYGGSHTEAFF.

The rearrangement links TRBV10-3 to TRBJ2-1; D is possibly TRBD1 (6 bases). CDR3 length: 12 amino acids. Between the trimmed V and J ends, which lost 4 bases and 6 bases, there was a span of 7 bases. Germline V gene sequence: CDR1 ENHRY, CDR2 SYGVKD. CDR3 nucleotides: TGTGCCATCAGTGCACAGGGCAATGAGCAGTTCTTC. This gives the protein CAISAQGNEQFF.

The chain has TRBV13 and TRBJ2-1; 11 nucleotides match TRBD2. This CDR3 has 17 residues. Germline V gives CDR1 PRHDT, CDR2 FYEKMQ (reference sequence). Trimming removed 2 bases from V and 7 bases from J; junction bases left unmatched: 10. The chain's CDR3 is CASSLPKLAGVGNEQFF. CDR3 bases: TGTGCCAGCAGCTTACCTAAACTAGCGGGAGTCGGTAATGAGCAGTTCTTC.

This clone was seen a few times. The J gene is TRBJ2-3, the V gene TRBV15; 12 bases line up with TRBD2. CDR3 length: 15 residues. V shed 3 bases, J shed 6 bases, and the junction held 4 bases outside the gene matches. Per germline, CDR1 LNHNV and CDR2 YYDKDF (reference sequence). CDR3 protein: CATSSLAGGPDTQYF. The CDR3 nucleotides are TGTGCCACCAGCAGTCTAGCGGGGGGGCCTGATACGCAGTATTTT.

The V call is TRBV2, the J call TRBJ1-3; 8 bases map to TRBD1. Germline loops: CDR1 SNHLY, CDR2 FYNNEI. The CDR3 totals 15 residues. The trim removed 2 bases at V and 7 bases at J, leaving 7 bases unmatched. CDR3 in amino acids: CASSETLDRVNTIYF. The CDR3 region has the DNA TGTGCCAGCAGTGAAACCCTGGACAGGGTGAACACCATATATTTT.

V and J are TRBV2 and TRBJ2-2; 7 bases match TRBD2. Trimming cost V 6 bases and J 6 bases; bases outside gene matches: 10. CDR1 is SNHLY and CDR2 is FYNNEI in the germline V gene. The CDR3 has 15 residues. The CDR3 DNA sequence: TGTGCCAGCAGCGAAAGTGGCGGGGGTGCCGGGGAGCTGTTTTTT. Translating it yields CASSESGGGAGELFF.

The chain carries TRBV19 and TRBJ1-3; no firm D call. This CDR3 contains 15 residues. Trimming left V 7 bases short and J 0 bases short, with 13 bases between. Per germline, CDR1 LNHDA and CDR2 SQIVND (reference sequence). DNA for the CDR3: TGTGCCAGTACCTCGACTAGTATCTCTGGAAACACCATATATTTT. This encodes CASTSTSISGNTIYF.

This chain joins TRBV6-5 and TRBJ1-6; D might be TRBD1 (6 bases). This CDR3 is 15 amino acids long. The ends were cut back, 0 bases at V and 10 bases at J, with 13 bases in the middle. Germline V gene sequence: CDR1 MNHEY, CDR2 SVGAGI. CDR3 in DNA: TGTGCCAGCAGTTACTCGTCCGCAGGGGAATCACCCCTCCACTTT. As protein: CASSYSSAGESPLHF.

The rearrangement links TRBV7-3 to TRBJ2-7; 8 bases agree with TRBD1. The CDR3 covers 14 residues. The V gene's germline CDR1 is SGHTA and CDR2 FQGTGA. V lost 5 bases and J lost 3; bases outside the gene matches: 6. The CDR3, as DNA: TGTGCCAGCAGCCCCGGGACAGGTCGCTACGAGCAGTACTTC. This sequence encodes CASSPGTGRYEQYF. Full variable domain (remainder filled in from reference TRBV7-3 and TRBJ2-7): GAGVSQTPSNKVTEKGKYVELRCDPISGHTALYWYRQSLGQGPEFLIYFQGTGAADDSGLPNDRFFAVRPEGSVSTLKIQRTERGDSAVYLCASSPGTGRYEQYFGPGTRLTVT.

V is TRBV9 and J is TRBJ2-2; the match to TRBD1 covers 10 bases. Germline CDR1 and CDR2: SGDLS and YYNGEE. The CDR3 covers 17 residues. After removal of 4 bases from V and 0 bases from J, the junction contained 6 bases not matched to a gene. The CDR3 DNA is TGTGCCAGCAGCTTTACCGGGACAGGGGCGAACACCGGGGAGCTGTTTTTT. The encoded protein is CASSFTGTGANTGELFF.

In DNA form, the CDR3 reads TGTGCCAGCAGTTTTAGCCGGAAGTTAAACTATGGCTACACCTTC. It translates to CASSFSRKLNYGYTF. This chain connects TRBV27 to TRBJ1-2; no clear D gene. CDR3 length equals 15 residues. The germline V gene has CDR1 MNHEY and CDR2 SMNVEV (reference sequence). Trimming cost V 3 bases and J 2 bases, with 13 bases left between them.

The rearrangement joins TRBV28 to TRBJ2-5; unclear D gene. The germline V gene has CDR1 MDHEN and CDR2 SYDVKM. This CDR3 contains 16 residues. V lost 3 bases and J 2 bases, leaving 16 bases between the germline ends. The CDR3 here is CASSFSFGNRQETQYF. The CDR3 DNA sequence: TGTGCCAGCAGTTTTTCTTTCGGTAATCGGCAAGAGACCCAGTACTTC.

This sequence joins TRBV5-6 and TRBJ2-7, with D possibly TRBD2 on 8 matching bases. From germline, CDR1 is SGHDT and CDR2 YYEEEE. V gave up 4 bases and J gave up 3 bases, with 17 bases separating them. CDR3 size: 15 residues. The CDR3 here is CASSPQGGTSYEQYF. The CDR3 bases are TGTGCCAGCAGCCCCCAGGGGGGGACTAGCTACGAGCAGTACTTC.

The V and J genes are TRBV27 and TRBJ2-7, with 8 bases lining up with TRBD2. This CDR3 region has 15 residues. J was trimmed by 5 bases and V by 3 bases; bases with no gene match: 9. The germline gives CDR1 MNHEY, CDR2 SMNVEV (reference sequence). The CDR3 bases are TGTGCCAGCAGTTTGGAGGTAGCGGGAAACGACGAGCAGTACTTC. As protein: CASSLEVAGNDEQYF.

The genes are TRBV2 and TRBJ2-5; D unresolved. The CDR3 loop spans 14 amino acids. Germline values: CDR1 SNHLY, CDR2 FYNNEI. Trimming shortened V by 0 bases and J by 2 bases, and 7 bases separated the two germline ends. CDR3 nucleotides: TGTGCCAGCAGTGAAGCGCTCAGTCAAGAGACCCAGTACTTC. Translating it yields CASSEALSQETQYF.

This chain joins TRBV28 and TRBJ2-1; perhaps TRBD1 as D (5 bases). V shed 3 bases and J shed 2 bases, with 11 bases lying between them. In germline, CDR1 is MDHEN, CDR2 SYDVKM. The CDR3 extends over 15 amino acids. The CDR3 sequence: CASSFQGSPYNEQFF. CDR3 coding DNA: TGTGCCAGCAGTTTTCAGGGCTCCCCCTACAATGAGCAGTTCTTC.

In this sample, this clone turned up once. The rearrangement links TRBV29-1 to TRBJ1-2; 9 bases agree with TRBD1. J was trimmed by 8 bases and V by 5 bases; bases with no gene match: 12. This CDR3 is built from 14 residues. Germline lookup yields CDR1 SQVTM and CDR2 ANQGSEA. CDR3 in DNA: TGCAGCGTTAGTCGGGACAGGGCTTCTGTCGGCTACACCTTC. It translates to CSVSRDRASVGYTF.

The genes are TRBV7-2 and TRBJ1-5; 7 bases fit TRBD1. This CDR3 has 14 amino acids. Germline CDR1 is SGHTA and CDR2 is FQGNSA. V trimming: 5 bases; J trimming: 4 bases; junction bases outside the gene matches: 5. CDR3 sequence (DNA): TGTGCCAGCAGCAGGGACAGAATAAATCAGCCCCAGCATTTT. It is translated as CASSRDRINQPQHF. The complete variable domain, with remaining parts taken from reference TRBV7-2 and TRBJ1-5, reads GAGVSQSPSNKVTEKGKDVELRCDPISGHTALYWYRQSLGQGLEFLIYFQGNSAPDKSGLPSDRFSAERTGGSVSTLTIQRTQQEDSAVYLCASSRDRINQPQHFGDGTRLSIL.

The chain joins TRBV30 to TRBJ1-1; D perhaps matches TRBD1 (6 bases). This CDR3 comprises 14 residues. CDR1 is GTSNPN, CDR2 SVGIG, per germline (reference sequence). Trimming shortened V by 2 bases and J by 5 bases, and 15 bases separated the two germline ends. CDR3: CAWSLGGRGTEAFF. In DNA form, the CDR3 reads TGTGCCTGGAGTCTGGGGGGGCGTGGGACTGAAGCTTTCTTT.

The chain couples TRBV29-1 to TRBJ2-1, with D perhaps TRBD2 (6 bases). In germline, CDR1 is SQVTM, CDR2 ANQGSEA. Trimming removed 5 bases from V and 0 bases from J, with 14 bases in between. The CDR3 length is 15 residues. This CDR3 reads CSVFDERVSYNEQFF. The DNA of the CDR3 is TGCAGCGTTTTTGACGAGCGGGTCTCCTACAATGAGCAGTTCTTC.

The rearrangement uses TRBV27 and TRBJ2-1; 9 nucleotides agree with TRBD1. Germline assignment: CDR1 MNHEY and CDR2 SMNVEV (reference sequence). The J segment lost 8 bases and the V segment lost 4 bases, leaving 15 bases of the junction unmatched. This CDR3 contains 17 residues. The CDR3, as DNA: TGTGCCAGCAGTTCCCTCCACTCGCGGACAGGGGTCGATGAGCAGTTCTTC. This gives the protein CASSSLHSRTGVDEQFF.

The gene calls are TRBV5-6 and TRBJ2-5; D not certain. V shed 0 bases and J shed 2 bases, with 8 bases lying between them. Germline V gene sequence: CDR1 SGHDT, CDR2 YYEEEE. This CDR3 is built from 14 residues. The CDR3 spells CASSLDVRQETQYF. DNA of the CDR3: TGTGCCAGCAGCTTGGACGTCAGACAAGAGACCCAGTACTTC.

The chain couples TRBV6-5 to TRBJ1-2; TRBD1 matches 9 bases. CDR1 and CDR2 (germline): MNHEY, SVGAGI. There are 12 residues in the CDR3. V was pared by 8 bases and J by 7 bases, with 5 bases of the junction left unmatched. CDR3 loop: CASATGGIGYTF. CDR3 sequence (DNA): TGTGCCAGCGCGACAGGGGGAATTGGCTACACCTTC.

The V gene is TRBV29-1, the J gene TRBJ2-5; TRBD2 aligns across 7 bases. The CDR3 spans 15 residues. V shed 4 bases and J 3 bases; nucleotides not matched to a gene: 11. The V gene's germline CDR1 is SQVTM and CDR2 ANQGSEA. The CDR3 coding sequence is TGCAGCGTTGCCAAGTCGTTCGGGGGGAAAGAGACCCAGTACTTC. Its translation is CSVAKSFGGKETQYF.

This chain joins TRBV7-3 and TRBJ1-1; D not certain. The CDR3 covers 13 residues. CDR1 is SGHTA and CDR2 is FQGTGA in the germline V gene. Trimming left V 3 bases short and J 3 bases short, with 8 bases between. CDR3 region: CASSFSGYTEAFF. The CDR3 DNA reads as TGTGCCAGCAGCTTTTCGGGATACACTGAAGCTTTCTTT.

This chain uses TRBV7-3 with TRBJ2-6, with D maybe TRBD2 (5 bases). Germline lookup yields CDR1 SGHTA and CDR2 FQGTGA. Trimming removed 3 bases from V and 4 bases from J, with 7 bases in between. This CDR3 contains 14 residues. The CDR3 is CASSLTGGANVLTF. The CDR3 DNA follows: TGTGCCAGCAGCTTGACGGGGGGGGCCAACGTCCTGACTTTC.